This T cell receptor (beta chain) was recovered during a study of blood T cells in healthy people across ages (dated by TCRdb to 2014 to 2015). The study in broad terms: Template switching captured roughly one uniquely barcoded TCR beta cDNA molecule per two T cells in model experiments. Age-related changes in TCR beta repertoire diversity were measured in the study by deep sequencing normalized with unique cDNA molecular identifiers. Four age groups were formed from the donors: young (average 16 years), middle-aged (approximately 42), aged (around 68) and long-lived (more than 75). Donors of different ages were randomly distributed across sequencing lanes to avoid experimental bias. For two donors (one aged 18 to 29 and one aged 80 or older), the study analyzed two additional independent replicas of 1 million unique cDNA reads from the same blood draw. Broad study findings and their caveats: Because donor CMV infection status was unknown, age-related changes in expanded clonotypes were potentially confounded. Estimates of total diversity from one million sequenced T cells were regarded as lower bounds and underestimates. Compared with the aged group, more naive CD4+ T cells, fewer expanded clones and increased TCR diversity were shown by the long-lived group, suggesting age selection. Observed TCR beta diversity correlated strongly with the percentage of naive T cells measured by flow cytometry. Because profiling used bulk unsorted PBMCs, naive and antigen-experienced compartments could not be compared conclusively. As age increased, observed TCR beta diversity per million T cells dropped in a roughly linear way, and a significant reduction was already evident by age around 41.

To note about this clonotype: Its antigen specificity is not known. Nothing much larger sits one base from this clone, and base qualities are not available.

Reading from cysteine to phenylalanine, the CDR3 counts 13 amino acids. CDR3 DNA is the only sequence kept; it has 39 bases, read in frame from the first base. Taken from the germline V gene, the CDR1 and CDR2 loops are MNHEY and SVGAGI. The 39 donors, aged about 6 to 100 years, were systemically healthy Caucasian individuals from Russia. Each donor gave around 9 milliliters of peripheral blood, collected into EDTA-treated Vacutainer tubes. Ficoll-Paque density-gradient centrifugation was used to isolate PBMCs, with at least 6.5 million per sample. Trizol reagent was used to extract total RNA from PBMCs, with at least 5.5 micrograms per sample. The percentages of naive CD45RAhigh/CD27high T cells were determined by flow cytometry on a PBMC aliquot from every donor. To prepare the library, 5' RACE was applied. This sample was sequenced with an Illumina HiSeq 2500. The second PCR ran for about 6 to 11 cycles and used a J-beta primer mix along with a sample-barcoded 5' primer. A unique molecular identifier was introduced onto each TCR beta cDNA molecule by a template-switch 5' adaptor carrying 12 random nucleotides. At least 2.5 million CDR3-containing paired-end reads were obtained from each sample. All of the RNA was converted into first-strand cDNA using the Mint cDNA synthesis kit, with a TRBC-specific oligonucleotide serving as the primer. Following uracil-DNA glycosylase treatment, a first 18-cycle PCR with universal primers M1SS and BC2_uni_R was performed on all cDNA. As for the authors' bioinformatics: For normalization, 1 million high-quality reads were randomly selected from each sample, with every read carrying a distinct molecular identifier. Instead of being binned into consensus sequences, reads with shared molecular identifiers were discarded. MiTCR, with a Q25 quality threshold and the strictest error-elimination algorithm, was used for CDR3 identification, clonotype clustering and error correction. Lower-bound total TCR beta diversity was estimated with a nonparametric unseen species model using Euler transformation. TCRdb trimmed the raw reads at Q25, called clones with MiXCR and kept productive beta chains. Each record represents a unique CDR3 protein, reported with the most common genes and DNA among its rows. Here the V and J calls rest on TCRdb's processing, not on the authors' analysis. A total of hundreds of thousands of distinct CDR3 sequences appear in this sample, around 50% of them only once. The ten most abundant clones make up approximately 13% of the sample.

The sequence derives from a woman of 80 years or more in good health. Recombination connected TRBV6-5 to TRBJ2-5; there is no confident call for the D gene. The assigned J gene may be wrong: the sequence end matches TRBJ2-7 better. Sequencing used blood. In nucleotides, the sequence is TGTGCCAGCAGTTACTCCACCAACCACGAGCAGTACTTC. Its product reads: CASSYSTNHEQYF.